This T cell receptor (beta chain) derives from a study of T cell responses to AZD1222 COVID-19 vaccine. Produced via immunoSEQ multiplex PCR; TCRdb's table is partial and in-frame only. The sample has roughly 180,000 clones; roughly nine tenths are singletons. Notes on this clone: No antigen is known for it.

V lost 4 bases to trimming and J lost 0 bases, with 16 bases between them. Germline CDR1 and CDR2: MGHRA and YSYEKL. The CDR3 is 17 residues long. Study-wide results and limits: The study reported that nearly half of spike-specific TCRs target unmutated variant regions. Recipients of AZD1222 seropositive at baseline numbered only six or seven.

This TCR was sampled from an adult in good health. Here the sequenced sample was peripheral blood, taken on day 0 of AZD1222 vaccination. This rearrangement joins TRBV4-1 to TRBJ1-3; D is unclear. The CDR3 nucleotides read TGCGCCAGCAGCCTGAGAGAGAACGCGCCCTCTGGAAACACCATATATTTT. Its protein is CASSLRENAPSGNTIYF.